The 15 T cell receptor beta chains in this list originate from one sample, sequenced in a study of graft-versus-host responses after intestinal transplantation. Some clones are missing from TCRdb's copy, which holds only in-frame ones; the method was immunoSEQ multiplex PCR. Of 20,000 to 25,000 clones listed, less than 95% are singletons. The sample consisted of PBMCs, taken 156 days after intestinal transplant. These receptors were obtained from a human patient who received an intestinal transplant, so some T cells may come from the graft donor.

The V and J genes are TRBV30 and TRBJ1-2; D remains unclear. Germline loops: CDR1 GTSNPN, CDR2 SVGIG (reference sequence). Trimming shortened V by 1 base and J by 8 bases, and 8 bases separated the two germline ends. This CDR3 is built from 11 residues. The CDR3: CAWSDKGGYTF. Here the CDR3 DNA reads TGTGCCTGGAGTGATAAGGGCGGCTACACCTTC.

V and J are TRBV4-1 and TRBJ2-7; 11 positions agree with TRBD2. The V gene end was trimmed by 0 bases and the J gene end by 4 bases; junction bases not matched to a gene: 8. From germline, CDR1 is MGHRA and CDR2 YSYEKL. The CDR3 is 17 amino acids. The CDR3 DNA sequence: TGCGCCAGCAGCCAAGAGCTGACTAGCGGGATGTTGTACGAGCAGTACTTC. Encoded protein: CASSQELTSGMLYEQYF.

This sequence joins TRBV5-4 and TRBJ1-5; a weak D match, TRBD1 (6 bases). CDR1 and CDR2 (germline): SGHNT, YYREEE (reference sequence). V was trimmed by 1 base and J by 9 bases, leaving 17 bases between them. The CDR3 has 15 amino acids. The CDR3 nucleotides are TGTGCCAGCAGCTTGTGCGGGGGCGGCTCGGTGCCCCAGCATTTT. This encodes CASSLCGGGSVPQHF.

This rearrangement joins TRBV5-1 to TRBJ2-3; D remains unclear. V gave up 0 bases and J gave up 1 base, with 9 bases separating them. The CDR3 covers 15 residues. Germline V lookup: CDR1 SGHRS, CDR2 YFSETQ. In DNA, the CDR3 is TGCGCCAGCAGCTTGGCAACATTCGGCACAGATACGCAGTATTTT. Amino acids: CASSLATFGTDTQYF.

V gene TRBV28 combines with J gene TRBJ2-6; perhaps TRBD1 as D (5 bases). Between the trimmed V and J ends, which lost 5 bases and 2 bases, there was a span of 7 bases. CDR1 is MDHEN, CDR2 SYDVKM, per germline. The CDR3 has 14 amino acids. The CDR3 is CASSPGPGANVLTF. CDR3 DNA sequence: TGTGCCAGCAGTCCAGGGCCTGGGGCCAACGTCCTGACTTTC.

V is TRBV19 and J is TRBJ1-1, with unresolved D. This CDR3 is 13 amino acids long. Trimming shortened V by 4 bases and J by 0 bases, and 6 bases separated the two germline ends. Germline V gene data show CDR1 as LNHDA and CDR2 as SQIVND (reference sequence). CDR3 DNA sequence: TGTGCCAGTAGTAGAAACATGAACACTGAAGCTTTCTTT. It encodes CASSRNMNTEAFF.

This sequence joins TRBV11-2 and TRBJ1-1; D is uncertain. V gave up 0 bases and J gave up 6 bases, with 8 bases separating them. Germline-derived CDR1 and CDR2 are SGHAT and FQNNGV. This CDR3 comprises 13 residues. The CDR3 reads CASSLDLGAEAFF. CDR3 nucleotide sequence: TGTGCCAGCAGCTTAGATCTCGGCGCTGAAGCTTTCTTT.

The V call is TRBV7-2, the J call TRBJ2-3; tentative D call: TRBD1 (6 bases). The germline V gene has CDR1 SGHTA and CDR2 FQGNSA. The CDR3 has 16 residues. Trimming pared 5 bases from V and 4 bases from J, leaving 19 bases between. The DNA of the CDR3 is TGTGCCAGCAGCGGCCACACAGGGTGGCGAGCAGATACGCAGTATTTT. Amino acids: CASSGHTGWRADTQYF.

The chain has TRBV5-8 and TRBJ2-7, with a weak D call TRBD2 (6 bases). Trimming pared 1 base from V and 5 bases from J, leaving 19 bases between. Germline CDR1 is SGHTS and CDR2 is YDEGEE. This CDR3 has 16 amino acids. CDR3 sequence reads: CASSLRWEDLGDEQYF. CDR3 DNA sequence: TGTGCCAGCAGCTTGAGGTGGGAGGACCTGGGGGACGAGCAGTACTTC. Looking up the rest from reference TRBV5-8 and TRBJ2-7 gives the full variable domain: EAGVTQSPTHLIKTRGQQATLRCSPISGHTSVYWYQQALGLGLQFLLWYDEGEERNRGNFPPRFSGRQFPNYSSELNVNALELEDSALYLCASSLRWEDLGDEQYFGPGTRLTVT.

The rearrangement uses TRBV19 and TRBJ2-1; D might be TRBD1 (5 bases). The CDR3 loop spans 12 amino acids. Trimming cost V 7 bases and J 5 bases, with 9 bases left between them. Germline CDR1 and CDR2: LNHDA and SQIVND (reference sequence). The CDR3 DNA is TGTGCCAGTAATCAGGGAAACAATGAGCAGTTCTTC. It is translated as CASNQGNNEQFF.

The rearrangement uses TRBV11-2 and TRBJ1-1; D might be TRBD1 (5 bases). Germline V gene sequence: CDR1 SGHAT, CDR2 FQNNGV. V was cut by 2 bases and J by 5 bases, with 6 bases left in between. This CDR3 spans 12 amino acids. The DNA of the CDR3 is TGTGCCAGCAGCTTATGGGGGACTGAAGCTTTCTTT. It yields the protein CASSLWGTEAFF.

The V and J genes are TRBV2 and TRBJ2-5; TRBD1 or TRBD2 may be the D gene (6 bases each). The DNA matches TRBJ2-7 better at its end, which makes the J call doubtful. Germline CDR1 is SNHLY and CDR2 is FYNNEI. The CDR3 consists of 13 residues. CDR3 nucleotide sequence: TGTGCCAGCAGCCGGGGGCTCGCCTACGAGCAGTACTTC. This translates into CASSRGLAYEQYF.

V usage is TRBV6-4 and J usage is TRBJ1-1; 7 positions agree with TRBD1. The germline CDR1 and CDR2 sequences are MRHNA and SNTAGT. V trimming: 10 bases; J trimming: 2 bases; junction bases outside the gene matches: 7. The CDR3 extends over 13 amino acids. The CDR3 region has the DNA TGTGCCACCAGGGACAGAATTAACACTGAAGCTTTCTTT. It codes for CATRDRINTEAFF.

This chain connects TRBV6-5 to TRBJ2-5; unclear D gene. This CDR3 comprises 15 residues. Deletions cut 0 bases from V and 4 bases from J, with 12 bases between. Germline-derived CDR1 and CDR2 are MNHEY and SVGAGI. CDR3 protein: CASSYSISVAETQYF. For the CDR3, the DNA is TGTGCCAGCAGTTACTCCATTTCAGTCGCAGAGACCCAGTACTTC.

This chain joins TRBV28 and TRBJ2-5; D remains ambiguous. V lost 6 bases and J lost 1, with 9 bases in between. The CDR3 totals 13 residues. Germline CDR1 is MDHEN and CDR2 is SYDVKM. Written as DNA, the CDR3 is TGTGCCAGCAGGTGGTGGGCCCAAGAGACCCAGTACTTC. Translating it yields CASRWWAQETQYF.